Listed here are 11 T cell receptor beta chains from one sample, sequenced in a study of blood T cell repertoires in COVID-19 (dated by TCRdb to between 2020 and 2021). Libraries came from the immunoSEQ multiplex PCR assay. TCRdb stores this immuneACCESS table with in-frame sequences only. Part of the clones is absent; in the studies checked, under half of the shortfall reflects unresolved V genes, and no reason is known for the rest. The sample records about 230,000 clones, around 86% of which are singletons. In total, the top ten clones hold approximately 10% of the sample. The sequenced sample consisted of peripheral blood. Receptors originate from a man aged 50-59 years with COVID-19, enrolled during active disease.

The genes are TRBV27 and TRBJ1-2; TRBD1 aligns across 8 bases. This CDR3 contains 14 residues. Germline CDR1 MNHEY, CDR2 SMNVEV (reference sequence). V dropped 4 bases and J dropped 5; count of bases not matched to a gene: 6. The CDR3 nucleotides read TGTGCCAGCAGTTACACCGACAGGGGTTATGGCTACACCTTC. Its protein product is CASSYTDRGYGYTF.

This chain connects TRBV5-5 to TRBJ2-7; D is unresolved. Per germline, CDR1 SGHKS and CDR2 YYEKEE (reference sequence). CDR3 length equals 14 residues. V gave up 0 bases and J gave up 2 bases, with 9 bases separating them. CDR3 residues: CASSLDVSAYEQYF. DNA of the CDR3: TGTGCCAGCAGCTTGGATGTCAGCGCCTACGAGCAGTACTTC.

The CDR3 DNA sequence: TGCGCCAGCAGCTTGGCGGCAGGAAGGCTGGGGGGTGAAAAACTGTTTTTT. This codes for CASSLAAGRLGGEKLFF. V gene TRBV5-1 combines with J gene TRBJ1-4, with D possibly TRBD1 on 5 matching bases. The germline gives CDR1 SGHRS, CDR2 YFSETQ. The germline V and J ends were trimmed by 0 bases and 7 bases, with 19 bases remaining between them. The CDR3 extends over 17 amino acids.

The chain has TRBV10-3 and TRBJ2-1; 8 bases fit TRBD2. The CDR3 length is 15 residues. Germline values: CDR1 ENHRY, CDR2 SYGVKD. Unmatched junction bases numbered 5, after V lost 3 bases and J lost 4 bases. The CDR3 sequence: CAISDGGAAYNEQFF. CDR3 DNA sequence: TGTGCCATCAGTGACGGGGGGGCAGCTTACAATGAGCAGTTCTTC.

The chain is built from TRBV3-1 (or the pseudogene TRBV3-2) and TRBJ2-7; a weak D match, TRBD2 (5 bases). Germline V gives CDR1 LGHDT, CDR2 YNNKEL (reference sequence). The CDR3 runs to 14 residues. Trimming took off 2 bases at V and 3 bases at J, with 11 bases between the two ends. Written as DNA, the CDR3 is TGTGCCAGCAGCCAACCATCGGGGAGCTACGAGCAGTACTTC. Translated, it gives CASSQPSGSYEQYF.

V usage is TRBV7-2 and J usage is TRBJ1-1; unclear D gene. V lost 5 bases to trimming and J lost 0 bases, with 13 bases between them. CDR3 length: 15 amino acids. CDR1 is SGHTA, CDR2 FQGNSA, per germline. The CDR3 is CASSPRGPLNTEAFF. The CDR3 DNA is TGTGCCAGCAGCCCCCGTGGGCCGTTGAACACTGAAGCTTTCTTT. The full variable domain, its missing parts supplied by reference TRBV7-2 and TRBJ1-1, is GAGVSQSPSNKVTEKGKDVELRCDPISGHTALYWYRQSLGQGLEFLIYFQGNSAPDKSGLPSDRFSAERTGGSVSTLTIQRTQQEDSAVYLCASSPRGPLNTEAFFGQGTRLTVV.

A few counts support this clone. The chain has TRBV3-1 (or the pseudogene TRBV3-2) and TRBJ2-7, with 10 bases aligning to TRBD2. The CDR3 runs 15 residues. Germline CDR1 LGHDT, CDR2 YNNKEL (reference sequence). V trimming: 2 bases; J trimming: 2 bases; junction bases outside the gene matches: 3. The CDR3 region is CASSQTSGKPYEQYF. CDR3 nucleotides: TGTGCCAGCAGCCAAACTAGCGGGAAACCCTACGAGCAGTACTTC.

CDR3 sequence reads: CASSYLGVNYGYTF. CDR3 DNA: TGTGCCAGTAGCTACCTCGGGGTTAACTATGGCTACACCTTC. This chain connects TRBV19 to TRBJ1-2; no definite D call. CDR3 length: 14 amino acids. Between the trimmed V and J ends, which lost 6 bases and 1 base, there was a span of 12 bases. The germline gives CDR1 LNHDA, CDR2 SQIVND (reference sequence).

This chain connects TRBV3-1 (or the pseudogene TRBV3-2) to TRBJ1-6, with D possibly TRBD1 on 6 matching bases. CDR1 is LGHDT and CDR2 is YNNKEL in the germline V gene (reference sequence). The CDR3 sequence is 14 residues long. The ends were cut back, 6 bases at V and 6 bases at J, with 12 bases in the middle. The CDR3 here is CASRTGTTNSPLHF. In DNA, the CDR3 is TGTGCCAGCAGGACCGGGACAACTAATTCACCCCTCCACTTT.

CDR3 sequence: CAARGGQVITSSTDTQYF. The CDR3 DNA reads TGTGCCGCGAGGGGGGGGCAAGTAATAACCTCTAGCACAGATACGCAGTATTTT. The V gene is TRBV10-3, the J gene TRBJ2-3; possibly TRBD2 for D (7 bases). The germline V gene encodes CDR1 ENHRY and CDR2 SYGVKD. V was clipped by 11 bases and J by 0 bases, with 27 bases between them. The CDR3 has 18 residues.

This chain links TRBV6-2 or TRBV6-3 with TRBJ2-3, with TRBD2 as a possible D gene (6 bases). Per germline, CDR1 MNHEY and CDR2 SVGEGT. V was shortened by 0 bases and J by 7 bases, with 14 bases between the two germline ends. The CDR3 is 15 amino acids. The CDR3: CASSYSTGRLNTQYF. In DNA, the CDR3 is TGTGCCAGCAGTTACTCGACCGGGAGATTAAATACGCAGTATTTT.